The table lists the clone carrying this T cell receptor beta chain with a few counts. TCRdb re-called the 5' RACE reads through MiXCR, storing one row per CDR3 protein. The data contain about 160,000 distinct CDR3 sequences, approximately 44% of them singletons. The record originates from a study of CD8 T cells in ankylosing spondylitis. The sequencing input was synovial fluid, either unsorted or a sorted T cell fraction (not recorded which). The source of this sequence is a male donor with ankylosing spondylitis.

For the CDR3, the DNA is TGTGCCAGCAGCCAAGAAAACAACCGACTTGAAGCTTTCTTT. Amino acids: CASSQENNRLEAFF. The rearrangement joins TRBV14 to TRBJ1-1; no firm D call. The CDR3 has 14 residues. The V gene's germline CDR1 is SGHDN and CDR2 FVKESK. V lost 0 bases and J 7 bases, leaving 12 bases between the germline ends.